Reported below is one T cell receptor beta chain. The V gene's germline CDR1 is SGHTA and CDR2 FQGNSA. This CDR3 spans 13 amino acids. V was trimmed by 0 bases and J by 5 bases, leaving 7 bases between them. This sample was taken from a study of identifying expanded T cells in peripheral blood. Healthy donors had no documented immune events, such as infections, while sampled. Data came from immunoSEQ multiplex PCR; TCRdb stores just in-frame clones and leaves some out. Found here are about 130,000 clones, approximately 86% of them singletons; the top ten hold roughly 7.9%. This clonotype was obtained from a person between 18 and 75 years old in good health. The chain employs TRBV7-2 and TRBJ2-5, with unresolved D. The sample consisted of blood. The CDR3 coding sequence is TGTGCCAGCAGCTTAGCGCCCGGGGAGACCCAGTACTTC. Its translation: CASSLAPGETQYF.